The clone carrying this T cell receptor beta chain was seen repeatedly, ten times or more. Its antigen is not known. This beta chain lies outside the target of a library built for alpha chains; its clone size means little. The V gene lost 6 bases and the J gene lost 14 bases, with 17 bases spanning the gap. Germline V CDR1 and CDR2: SQVTM, ANQGSEA. The CDR3 has 11 residues. The entry originates in a study of spatial heterogeneity in lung cancer. Study-level background: A module score for T cells, taken from matched bulk RNA-seq, correlated strongly with TCR transcript counts in tumor regions.

The sample's time point: sample taken at primary tumor resection. The donor population consisted of approximately 70 patients with untreated, early-stage non-small cell lung cancer. Unsorted samples of tumor, nontumor lung or frozen PBMC had their whole RNA sequenced. Findings and caveats of the study: Mutation counts in tumors were tracked by counts of expanded intratumoral alpha and beta TCRs.

Every TCR cDNA molecule carried a tag that served as a unique molecular identifier. TCRdb itself ran the 5' RACE reads through MiXCR, one entry per CDR3 protein. The sample has 3,000 or so distinct CDR3 sequences; under 6.5% are singletons. This sequence joins TRBV29-1 and TRBJ2-4, with D maybe TRBD1 (6 bases). The sequence came from a male donor with early-stage non-small cell lung cancer. The starting material was lung tumor tissue, obtained at surgery. The CDR3 sequence: CSVRVGSGEYF. The DNA for the CDR3 is TGCAGCGTGCGGGTTGGTTCAGGGGAGTACTTC.